The 28 T cell receptor beta chains listed next were all sequenced from one sample in a study of blood T cells in healthy people across ages. A sample-barcoded 5' primer and a J-beta primer mix were used in a second PCR of about 7 to 12 cycles. TCRdb reprocessed the 5' RACE reads with MiXCR, giving one entry per CDR3 protein. The sample consists of 800,000 to 950,000 distinct CDR3 sequences, under 50% of them appearing once. Sequenced sample: blood. The receptors derive from a man aged 30-40 years in good health.

This clonotype was counted only a few times. The chain links TRBV7-9 to TRBJ2-3; D is unclear. Trimming pared 5 bases from V and 2 bases from J, leaving 17 bases between. The CDR3 contains 16 residues. CDR1 and CDR2 (germline): SEHNR, FQNEAQ (reference sequence). The CDR3 region has the DNA TGTGCCAGCAGCCCCGCAGATCACCTCCTCACAGATACGCAGTATTTT. This codes for CASSPADHLLTDTQYF.

A few counts support this clonotype. This chain connects TRBV10-3 to TRBJ2-3; D possibly uses TRBD1 or TRBD2 (5 bases each). Deletions cut 6 bases from V and 0 bases from J, with 13 bases between. Germline CDR1 ENHRY, CDR2 SYGVKD. CDR3 length equals 15 residues. DNA of the CDR3: TGTGCCATCAGGAAGGGGAGTTTGAGCACAGATACGCAGTATTTT. It translates to CAIRKGSLSTDTQYF.

CDR3 loop: CATSRTGSNQPQHF. CDR3 bases: TGTGCCACCTCTCGGACAGGGAGCAATCAGCCCCAGCATTTT. The gene calls are TRBV6-5 and TRBJ1-5; 8 nucleotides line up with TRBD1. The CDR3 is 14 amino acids. V gave up 10 bases and J gave up 1 base; unmatched junction bases: 6. Germline V gene data show CDR1 as MNHEY and CDR2 as SVGAGI.

The chain recombines TRBV5-1 with TRBJ2-3; 13 bases line up with TRBD2. CDR1 and CDR2 (germline): SGHRS, YFSETQ. V shed 5 bases and J 0 bases; nucleotides not matched to a gene: 9. The CDR3 length is 18 residues. For the CDR3, the DNA is TGCGCCAGCAGTCGACTAGCGGGGGGTAAATCTAGCACAGATACGCAGTATTTT. Protein sequence: CASSRLAGGKSSTDTQYF.

This sequence joins TRBV10-3 and TRBJ2-3; a possible D gene is TRBD1 (5 bases). The CDR3 is 13 amino acids. Germline V CDR1 and CDR2: ENHRY, SYGVKD. V dropped 7 bases and J dropped 4 bases, with 12 bases sitting between them. The CDR3 coding sequence is TGTGCCATCAAGACAGTGGACGCAGATACGCAGTATTTT. Protein: CAIKTVDADTQYF.

The V gene is TRBV20-1, the J gene TRBJ2-1, with unresolved D. With the DNA end fitting TRBJ2-7 better, the J assignment may be wrong. Germline V gives CDR1 DFQATT, CDR2 SNEGSKA (reference sequence). The CDR3 contains 12 residues. CDR3 sequence reads: CSARSRYNEQYF. CDR3 in DNA: TGCAGTGCTAGGAGCCGTTACAATGAGCAGTACTTC.

V usage is TRBV5-1 and J usage is TRBJ2-6, with D tentatively TRBD1 (5 bases). The V gene's germline CDR1 is SGHRS and CDR2 YFSETQ. Trimming stripped 7 bases from V and 12 bases from J, with 14 bases between. This CDR3 contains 12 residues. CDR3 coding DNA: TGCGCCAGCGAGGCGCACACAGGCGTCCTGACTTTC. Protein product: CASEAHTGVLTF.

The rearrangement uses TRBV5-1 and TRBJ2-7; TRBD2 aligns across 9 bases. The CDR3 spans 15 residues. Per the germline V gene, CDR1 is SGHRS and CDR2 is YFSETQ. J gave up 2 bases and V 4 bases, and 7 bases lay outside the gene matches. The CDR3 sequence is CASSARSGGPYEQYF. In DNA, the CDR3 is TGCGCCAGCAGCGCCCGTAGCGGGGGCCCCTACGAGCAGTACTTC.

Points on this clonotype: A much larger clone sits a single nucleotide away, making a read error possible. The chain links TRBV24-1 to TRBJ2-3; 7 bases map to TRBD1. This CDR3 spans 13 amino acids. Per the germline V gene, CDR1 is KGHDR and CDR2 is SFDVKD. V lost 12 bases to trimming and J lost 2 bases; unmatched junction nucleotides: 7. The CDR3 loop is CAARDSYTDTQYF. In DNA, the CDR3 is TGTGCCGCCCGGGACAGCTACACAGATACGCAGTATTTT.

The V gene is TRBV20-1, the J gene TRBJ1-4; D is possibly TRBD1 (5 bases). V lost 0 bases and J 8 bases, leaving 10 bases between the germline ends. Germline V CDR1 and CDR2: DFQATT, SNEGSKA (reference sequence). The CDR3 is made up of 13 amino acids. This CDR3 is CSARDQWGEKLFF. The CDR3, as DNA: TGCAGTGCTAGAGATCAGTGGGGGGAAAAACTGTTTTTT.

This clonotype is termed medium-sized (0.01 to 0.1%). An end of the junction differs from the germline gene, which may be a read error. The rearrangement joins TRBV20-1 to TRBJ2-1; D is possibly TRBD2 (6 bases). Germline-derived CDR1 and CDR2 are DFQATT and SNEGSKA (reference sequence). The CDR3 runs 15 residues. CDR3 coding DNA: TGCAGTGCAAGAGCCGGGACTGGGGACTACAATGAGCAGTTCTTC. It specifies CSARAGTGDYNEQFF.

This clonotype was counted at least ten times. The genes are TRBV9 and TRBJ1-6; 9 bases match TRBD1. The length of the CDR3 is 16 residues. The V and J ends lost 3 bases and 10 bases, in that order; junction bases with no gene match: 11. The germline gives CDR1 SGDLS, CDR2 YYNGEE. The CDR3 region is CASSGRTGDTKSPLHF. CDR3 nucleotides: TGTGCCAGCAGCGGACGGACAGGGGACACGAAGTCACCCCTCCACTTT.

With respect to this clonotype: The junction and the germline gene differ at one end; a read error may be behind it. The genes are TRBV3-1 and TRBJ1-4; 7 nucleotides line up with TRBD1. Germline V CDR1 and CDR2: LGHDT, YNNKEL (reference sequence). This CDR3 has 13 residues. CDR3 coding DNA: TGTACCAGCAGCCACCCGGACAGGGAAAAACTGTTTTTT. It is translated as CTSSHPDREKLFF. The variable domain in full, completed from reference TRBV3-1 and TRBJ1-4, reads DTAVSQTPKYLVTQMGNDKSIKCEQNLGHDTMYWYKQDSKKFLKIMFSYNNKELIINETVPNRFSPKSPDKAHLNLHINSLELGDSAVYFCTSSHPDREKLFFGSGTQLSVL.

This chain uses TRBV30 with TRBJ1-2, with D hard to call. CDR3 length: 11 amino acids. The V and J ends lost 2 bases and 6 bases respectively, with 7 bases between them. In germline, CDR1 is GTSNPN, CDR2 SVGIG (reference sequence). The CDR3 DNA reads TGTGCCTGGAGTTATCTTGATGGCTACACCTTC. It codes for CAWSYLDGYTF.

There are many counts of this clonotype. The chain is built from TRBV29-1 and TRBJ1-1, with 8 bases that match TRBD1. The germline V gene has CDR1 SQVTM and CDR2 ANQGSEA. The V segment lost 7 bases and the J segment 3 bases; nucleotides outside the gene matches: 13. This CDR3 contains 15 residues. The chain's CDR3 is CSAKYPRGLDTEAFF. CDR3 nucleotides: TGCAGCGCCAAGTACCCCAGGGGGCTCGACACTGAAGCTTTCTTT.

CDR3 protein: CASSYESGYSYNSPLHF. In DNA, the CDR3 is TGTGCCAGCAGTTACGAGTCGGGTTACTCCTATAATTCACCCCTCCACTTT. V is TRBV6-5 and J is TRBJ1-6; no definite D call. This CDR3 comprises 17 residues. The V end lost 2 bases, the J end lost 0 bases, and 11 bases lay between the germline ends. Germline V gene lookup returns CDR1 MNHEY and CDR2 SVGAGI.

The chain uses TRBV4-1 and TRBJ2-7; D not resolved. The CDR3 spans 14 residues. Germline lookup yields CDR1 MGHRA and CDR2 YSYEKL. V lost 2 bases, J lost 0 bases, and 8 bases lay in between. This CDR3 is CASSQSRTSYEQYF. CDR3 DNA: TGCGCCAGCAGCCAATCTAGGACCTCCTACGAGCAGTACTTC.

V gene TRBV7-9 combines with J gene TRBJ2-1; the D gene could be TRBD1 or TRBD2 (5 bases each). The V and J ends lost 4 bases and 2 bases respectively, with 18 bases between them. Germline V gene data show CDR1 as SEHNR and CDR2 as FQNEAQ (reference sequence). The length of the CDR3 is 17 residues. The CDR3 DNA is TGTGCCAGCAGCTCCGACAGAGGGTTAAAGGCCTACAATGAGCAGTTCTTC. This encodes CASSSDRGLKAYNEQFF.

V and J are TRBV6-5 and TRBJ2-3; 7 bases line up with TRBD2. There are 16 residues in the CDR3. Trimming removed 4 bases from V and 3 bases from J; junction bases left unmatched: 10. Germline V gene sequence: CDR1 MNHEY, CDR2 SVGAGI. CDR3 DNA sequence: TGTGCCAGCAGTTCCCTTAGCGGGCGGATAACAGATACGCAGTATTTT. The encoded protein is CASSSLSGRITDTQYF.

The chain joins TRBV12-3 or TRBV12-4 to TRBJ1-1, with D uncertain. The CDR3 is 16 amino acids. Trimming cost V 4 bases and J 3 bases, with 18 bases left between them. The CDR3, as DNA: TGTGCCAGCAGTTCCACTGGGTTAGGAGTCGACACTGAAGCTTTCTTT. Protein product: CASSSTGLGVDTEAFF.

The chain employs TRBV12-3 or TRBV12-4 and TRBJ2-5, with a tentative D call TRBD2 (6 bases). Trimming took off 2 bases at V and 5 bases at J, with 15 bases between the two ends. This CDR3 is 15 amino acids long. The CDR3 DNA reads TGTGCCAGCAGTTTAAATAGCGGCCCTAGGGAGACCCAGTACTTC. Translating gives CASSLNSGPRETQYF.

In its sample, this clonotype was seen a few times. The chain recombines TRBV10-3 with TRBJ1-2; D not certain. The V end lost 7 bases, the J end lost 2 bases, and 11 bases lay between the germline ends. CDR1 ENHRY and CDR2 SYGVKD come from the germline V gene. This CDR3 contains 13 residues. The CDR3 here is CAITNTVNYGYTF. The CDR3 DNA reads as TGTGCCATCACTAACACAGTGAACTATGGCTACACCTTC.

The rearrangement joins TRBV6-2 or TRBV6-3 to TRBJ2-4, with 7 bases matching TRBD2. This CDR3 region has 12 residues. Germline CDR1 reads MNHEY; CDR2 reads SVGEGT. After removal of 11 bases from V and 3 bases from J, the junction contained 4 bases not matched to a gene. The DNA for the CDR3 is TGTGCCTCCGGGACTAACAAAAACATTCAGTACTTC. Translating it yields CASGTNKNIQYF.

This clonotype showed up just a few times. The rearrangement links TRBV11-2 to TRBJ2-5, with 10 bases that match TRBD2. The J call may be wrong; the DNA end is better matched by TRBJ2-7. Looked up from germline, CDR1 is SGHAT and CDR2 is FQNNGV. The CDR3 is 15 residues long. The CDR3 here is CASSPGLAETYEQYF. In DNA form, the CDR3 reads TGTGCCAGCAGCCCCGGACTAGCGGAGACCTACGAGCAGTACTTC.

The table lists this clonotype with a few counts. This chain links TRBV28 with TRBJ2-3; D is tentatively TRBD1 or TRBD2 (7 bases each). V was clipped by 5 bases and J by 5 bases, with 14 bases between them. The CDR3 runs to 14 residues. Germline V lookup: CDR1 MDHEN, CDR2 SYDVKM. Here the CDR3 reads CASSLGGTVDTQYF. DNA of the CDR3: TGTGCCAGCAGTCTGGGGGGGACAGTAGATACGCAGTATTTT.

Notes on this clonotype: The limits of the CDR3 on the DNA are not certain, so only TCRdb's listed CDR3 is given. The rearrangement links TRBV12-3 or TRBV12-4 to TRBJ2-5; the D segment call TRBD1 is taken from the table without a DNA check. The CDR3 spans 16 residues, counting both ends. This chain's CDR3 is CASSSSGGFGQETQYF.

This clonotype was seen only once. This chain connects TRBV6-2 or TRBV6-3 to TRBJ2-7; D tentatively fits TRBD1 or TRBD2 (6 bases each). V lost 5 bases and J 3 bases, leaving 17 bases between the germline ends. Germline V lookup: CDR1 MNHEY, CDR2 SVGEGT. CDR3 length: 15 residues. The CDR3 protein is CASSLYGGSNYEQYF. The CDR3 nucleotides are TGTGCCAGCAGTCTCTACGGGGGCTCTAACTACGAGCAGTACTTC.

The chain links TRBV30 to TRBJ2-7; 11 nucleotides agree with TRBD1. With V trimmed by 5 bases and J by 3 bases, 6 bases remained unmatched. Looked up from germline, CDR1 is GTSNPN and CDR2 is SVGIG (reference sequence). The CDR3 contains 14 residues. CDR3 loop: CAWGTGTGGYEQYF. CDR3 coding DNA: TGTGCCTGGGGGACCGGGACAGGGGGCTACGAGCAGTACTTC.